This entry concerns a single T cell receptor (beta chain). There is no known antigen for this receptor. No base quality values were provided; no much bigger clone lies one nucleotide off. These data come from a study of blood T cell repertoires in COVID-19 (TCRdb year 2020). Regarding the study in general: Samples from collaborators originated in the United States, Italy and Spain and spanned both the acute and convalescent phases of COVID-19. The prospective study material was composed of cDNA or gDNA derived from T cells, B-cell-depleted T cells, or PBMCs. The samples were drawn from two sources: the first 160 participants of the ongoing ImmuneRACE study, and 1,000 to 1,500 subjects contributed by 6 global collaborators. The repertoires were released in a freely available public database meant as a resource for research on the immune response to SARS-CoV-2. Where HLA class I and class II types were available, the types were taken from metadata supplied by the sample provider, not from assay-based typing. Deeply sampled blood TCRbeta repertoires from subjects exposed to, actively infected with, or recovered from COVID-19 were included in the dataset. Sample metadata almost always included a de-identified subject ID, COVID-19 status, age in years and sex.

The collaborating institutions used their own protocols to collect whole blood in K2EDTA tubes. For TCRbeta analysis, collaborators shipped samples as frozen whole blood, isolated PBMCs, or DNA extracted from either of those sample types. What the authors observed across the whole study: How much clinical and demographic metadata was included differed by source and by participant, and the metadata was provided uncurated.

TCRbeta CDR3 regions were amplified from genomic DNA by means of the immunoSEQ Assay, a bias-controlled multiplex PCR. The original methods were these. Within the assay, amplification of reference gene primers was used to estimate how many nucleated cells each sample contained. To quantify the absolute abundance of each unique TCRbeta CDR3 rearrangement, sequence reads were collapsed and filtered. For each sample, productive Simpson clonality was calculated as the square root of Simpson's diversity index over productive rearrangements. Sourced from immuneACCESS, this table was stored by TCRdb with only in-frame sequences that have V and J called. A share of the clones is absent; for the studies checked, an unresolved V gene accounts for under half, and the remainder has no known explanation. The V and J calls and clone size were taken over from that table, and D and trimming were inferred from the DNA. The sample has approximately 270,000 clones on record, roughly 89% of them singletons. The top ten clones comprise approximately 0.84% of the sample.

The sequence was collected from a man aged 30 to 45 with acute or convalescent COVID-19. The sequenced material came from peripheral blood.

For the CDR3, the sequence is CASSGQGTNYGYTF. At the DNA level, the sequence is TGTGCCAGCAGCGGACAGGGAACTAACTATGGCTACACCTTC. The chain was built from TRBV5-4 and TRBJ1-2; 8 middle bases align to TRBD1. Taken from the germline V gene (reference sequence), the CDR1 and CDR2 loops are SGHNT and YYREEE. From V the trimming removes 4 bases and from J it removes 0 bases, while the gene matches leave 2 bases of the junction unaccounted for. Its CDR3 holds 14 amino acids, cysteine through phenylalanine. CDR3 DNA is the only sequence kept; it has 42 bases, read in frame from the first base. The reference TRBV5-4 and TRBJ1-2 proteins fill in what lies around the CDR3, so the full variable domain reads ETGVTQSPTHLIKTRGQQVTLRCSSQSGHNTVSWYQQALGQGPQFIFQYYREEENGRGNFPPRFSGLQFPNYSSELNVNALELDDSALYLCASSGQGTNYGYTFGSGTRLTVV.